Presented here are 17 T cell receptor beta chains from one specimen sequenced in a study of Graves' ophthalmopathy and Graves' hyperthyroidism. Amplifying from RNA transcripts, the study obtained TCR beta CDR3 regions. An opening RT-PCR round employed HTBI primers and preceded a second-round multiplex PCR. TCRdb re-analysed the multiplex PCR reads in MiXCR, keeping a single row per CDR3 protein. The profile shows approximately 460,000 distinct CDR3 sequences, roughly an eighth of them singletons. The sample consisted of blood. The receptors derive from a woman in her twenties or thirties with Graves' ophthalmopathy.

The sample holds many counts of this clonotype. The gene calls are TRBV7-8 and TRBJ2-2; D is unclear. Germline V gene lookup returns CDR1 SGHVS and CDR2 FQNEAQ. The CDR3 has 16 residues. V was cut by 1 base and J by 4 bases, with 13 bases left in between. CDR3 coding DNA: TGTGCCAGCAGCTTAGTTGGTCACGTGAGCACCGGGGAGCTGTTTTTT. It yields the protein CASSLVGHVSTGELFF.

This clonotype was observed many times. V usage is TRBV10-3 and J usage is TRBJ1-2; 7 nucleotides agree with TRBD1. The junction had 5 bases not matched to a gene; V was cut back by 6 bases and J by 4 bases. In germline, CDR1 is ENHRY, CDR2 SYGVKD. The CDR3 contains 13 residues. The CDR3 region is CAIRKDRFYGYTF. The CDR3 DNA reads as TGTGCCATCAGGAAGGACAGGTTCTATGGCTACACCTTC.

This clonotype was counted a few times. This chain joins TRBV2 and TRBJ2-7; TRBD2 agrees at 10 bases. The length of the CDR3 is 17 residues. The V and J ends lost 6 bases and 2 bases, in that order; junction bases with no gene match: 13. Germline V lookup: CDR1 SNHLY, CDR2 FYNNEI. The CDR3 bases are TGTGCCAGCAGGCCGGGACTAGCGCCCCATAGGACCTACGAGCAGTACTTC. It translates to CASRPGLAPHRTYEQYF.

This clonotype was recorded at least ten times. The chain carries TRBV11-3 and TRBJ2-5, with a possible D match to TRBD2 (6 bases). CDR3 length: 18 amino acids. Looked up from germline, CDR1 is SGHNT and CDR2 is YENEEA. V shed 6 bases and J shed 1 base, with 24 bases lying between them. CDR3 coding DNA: TGTGCCAGCAGTTGGCCCTCGGGACTGCCTTTGGGCCAAGAGACCCAGTACTTC. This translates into CASSWPSGLPLGQETQYF. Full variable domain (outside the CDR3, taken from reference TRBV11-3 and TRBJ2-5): EAGVVQSPRYKIIEKKQPVAFWCNPISGHNTLYWYLQNLGQGPELLIRYENEEAVDDSQLPKDRFSAERLKGVDSTLKIQPAELGDSAVYLCASSWPSGLPLGQETQYFGPGTRLLVL.

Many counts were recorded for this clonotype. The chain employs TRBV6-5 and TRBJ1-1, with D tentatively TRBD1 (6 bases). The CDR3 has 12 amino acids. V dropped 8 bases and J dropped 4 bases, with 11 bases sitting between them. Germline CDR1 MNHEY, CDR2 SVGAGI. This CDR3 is CASSVGATEAFF. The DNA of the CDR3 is TGTGCCAGCTCAGTGGGGGCCACTGAAGCTTTCTTT.

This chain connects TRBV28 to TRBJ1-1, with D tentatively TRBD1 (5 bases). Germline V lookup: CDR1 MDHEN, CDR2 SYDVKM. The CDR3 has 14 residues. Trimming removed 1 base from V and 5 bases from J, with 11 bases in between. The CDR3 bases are TGTGCCAGCAGTTTATATCGAGGGACGACTGAAGCTTTCTTT. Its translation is CASSLYRGTTEAFF.

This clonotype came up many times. The CDR3 sequence is CASSSPLAGQETQYF. As DNA, the CDR3 is TGTGCCAGCAGTTCCCCCCTAGCGGGTCAAGAGACCCAGTACTTC. J is TRBJ2-5 and V is TRBV28; 8 bases match TRBD2. The CDR3 contains 15 residues. Germline assignment: CDR1 MDHEN and CDR2 SYDVKM. V was pared by 4 bases and J by 2 bases, with 6 bases of the junction left unmatched.

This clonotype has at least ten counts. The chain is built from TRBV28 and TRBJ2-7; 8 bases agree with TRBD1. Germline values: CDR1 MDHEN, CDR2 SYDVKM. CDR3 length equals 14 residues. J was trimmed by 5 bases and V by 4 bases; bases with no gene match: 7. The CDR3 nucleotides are TGTGCCAGCAGTTCACCAGACAGGGGAAACGAGCAGTACTTC. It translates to CASSSPDRGNEQYF.

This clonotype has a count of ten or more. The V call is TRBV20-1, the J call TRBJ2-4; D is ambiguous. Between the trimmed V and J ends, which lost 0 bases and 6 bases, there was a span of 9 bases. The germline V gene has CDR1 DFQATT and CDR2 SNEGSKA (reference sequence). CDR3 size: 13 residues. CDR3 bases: TGCAGTGCTAGAGATCCGAACAGAAACATTCAGTACTTC. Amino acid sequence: CSARDPNRNIQYF.

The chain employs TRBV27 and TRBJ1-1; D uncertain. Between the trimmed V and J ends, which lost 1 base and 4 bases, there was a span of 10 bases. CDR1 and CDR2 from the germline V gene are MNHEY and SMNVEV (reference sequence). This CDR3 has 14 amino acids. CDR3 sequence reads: CASSLLGFGTEAFF. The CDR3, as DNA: TGTGCCAGCAGTTTATTAGGTTTTGGCACTGAAGCTTTCTTT.

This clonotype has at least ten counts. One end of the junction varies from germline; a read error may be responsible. CDR3 in DNA: TGTGCCAGCAGTGAAGCGCTTCGGGGTATCGGAAACACCATTTATTTT. This gives the protein CASSEALRGIGNTIYF. The rearrangement links TRBV6-1 to TRBJ1-3; D gene uncertain. Germline V CDR1 and CDR2: MNHNS, SASEGT. The CDR3 sequence is 16 residues long.

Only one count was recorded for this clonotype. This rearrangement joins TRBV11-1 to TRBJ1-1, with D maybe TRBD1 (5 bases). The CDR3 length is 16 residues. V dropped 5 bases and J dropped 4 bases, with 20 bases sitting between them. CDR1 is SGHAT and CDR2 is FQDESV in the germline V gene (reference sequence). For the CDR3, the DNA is TGTGCCAGCAGCCCCCGACCGGGGCCCGAGGGCACTGAAGCTTTCTTT. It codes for CASSPRPGPEGTEAFF.

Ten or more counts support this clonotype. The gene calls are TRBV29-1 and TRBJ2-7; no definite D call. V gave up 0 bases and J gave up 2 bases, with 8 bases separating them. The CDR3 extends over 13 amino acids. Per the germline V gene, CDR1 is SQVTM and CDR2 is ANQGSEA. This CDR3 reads CSVEEVETYEQYF. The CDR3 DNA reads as TGCAGCGTTGAAGAGGTCGAGACCTACGAGCAGTACTTC.

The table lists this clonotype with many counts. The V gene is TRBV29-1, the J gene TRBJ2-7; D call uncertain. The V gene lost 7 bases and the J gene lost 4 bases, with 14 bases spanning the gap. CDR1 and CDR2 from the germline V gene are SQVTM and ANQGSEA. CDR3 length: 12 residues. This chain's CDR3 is CSAVAFGYEQYF. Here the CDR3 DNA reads TGCAGCGCAGTGGCTTTTGGATACGAGCAGTACTTC.

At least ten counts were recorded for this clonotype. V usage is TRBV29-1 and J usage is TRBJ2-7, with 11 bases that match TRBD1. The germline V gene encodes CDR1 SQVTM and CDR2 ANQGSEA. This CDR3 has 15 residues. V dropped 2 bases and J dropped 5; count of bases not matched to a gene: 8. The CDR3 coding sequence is TGCAGCGTTGAATTTCCGGGACAGGGGGTCAACGAGCAGTACTTC. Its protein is CSVEFPGQGVNEQYF.

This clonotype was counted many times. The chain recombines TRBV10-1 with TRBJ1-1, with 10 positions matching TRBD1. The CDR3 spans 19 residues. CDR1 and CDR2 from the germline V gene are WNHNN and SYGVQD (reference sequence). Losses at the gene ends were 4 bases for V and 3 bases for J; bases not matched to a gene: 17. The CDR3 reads CASSGNPDRGFDQDTEAFF. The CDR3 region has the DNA TGCGCCAGCAGTGGAAACCCGGACAGGGGGTTCGATCAGGACACTGAAGCTTTCTTT.

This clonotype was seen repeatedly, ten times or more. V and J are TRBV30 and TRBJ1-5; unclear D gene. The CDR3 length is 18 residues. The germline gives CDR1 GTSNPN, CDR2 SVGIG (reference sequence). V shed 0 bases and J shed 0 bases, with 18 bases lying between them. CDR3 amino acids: CAWSVTRTVINSNQPQHF. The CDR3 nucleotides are TGTGCCTGGAGTGTAACCCGGACCGTTATAAATAGCAATCAGCCCCAGCATTTT. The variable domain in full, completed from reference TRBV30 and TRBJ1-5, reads SQTIHQWPATLVQPVGSPLSLECTVEGTSNPNLYWYRQAAGRGLQLLFYSVGIGQISSEVPQNLSASRPQDRQFILSSKKLLLSDSGFYLCAWSVTRTVINSNQPQHFGDGTRLSIL.